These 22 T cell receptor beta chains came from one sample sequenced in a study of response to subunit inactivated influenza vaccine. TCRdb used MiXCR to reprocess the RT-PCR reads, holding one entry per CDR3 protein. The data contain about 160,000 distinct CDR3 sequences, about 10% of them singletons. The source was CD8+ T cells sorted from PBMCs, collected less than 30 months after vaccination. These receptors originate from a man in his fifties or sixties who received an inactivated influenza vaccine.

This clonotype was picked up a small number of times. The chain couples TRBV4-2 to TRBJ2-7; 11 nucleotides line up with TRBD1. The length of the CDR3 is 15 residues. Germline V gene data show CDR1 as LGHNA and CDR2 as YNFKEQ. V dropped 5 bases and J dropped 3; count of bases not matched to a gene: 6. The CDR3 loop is CASSLQGQGDYEQYF. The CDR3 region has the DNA TGTGCCAGCAGCTTACAGGGACAGGGGGACTACGAGCAGTACTTC.

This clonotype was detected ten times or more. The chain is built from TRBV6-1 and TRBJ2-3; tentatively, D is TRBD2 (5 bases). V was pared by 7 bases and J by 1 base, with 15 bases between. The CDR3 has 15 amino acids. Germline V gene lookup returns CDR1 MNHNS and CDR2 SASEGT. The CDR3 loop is CASKPWSGGTDTQYF. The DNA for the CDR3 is TGTGCCAGCAAACCGTGGAGCGGAGGCACAGATACGCAGTATTTT.

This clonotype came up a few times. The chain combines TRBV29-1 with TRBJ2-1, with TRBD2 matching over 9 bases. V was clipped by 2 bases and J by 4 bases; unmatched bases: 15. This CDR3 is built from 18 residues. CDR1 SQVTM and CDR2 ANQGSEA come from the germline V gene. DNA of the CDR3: TGCAGCGTTGAACCCACCATGGGCTGGACTAGCGAATACAATGAGCAGTTCTTC. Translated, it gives CSVEPTMGWTSEYNEQFF.

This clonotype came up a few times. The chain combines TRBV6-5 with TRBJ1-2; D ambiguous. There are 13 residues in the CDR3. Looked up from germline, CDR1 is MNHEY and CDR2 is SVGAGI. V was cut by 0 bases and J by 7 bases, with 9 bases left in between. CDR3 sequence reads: CASSYSSSSGYTF. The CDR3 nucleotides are TGTGCCAGCAGTTACTCAAGTTCCTCTGGCTACACCTTC.

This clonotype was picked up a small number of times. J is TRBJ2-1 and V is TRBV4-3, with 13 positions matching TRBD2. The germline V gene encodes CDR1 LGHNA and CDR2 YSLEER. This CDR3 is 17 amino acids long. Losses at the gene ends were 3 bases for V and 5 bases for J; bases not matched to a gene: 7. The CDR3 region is CASSQFGTSGADNEQFF. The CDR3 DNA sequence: TGCGCCAGCAGCCAGTTCGGGACTAGCGGGGCCGACAATGAGCAGTTCTTC.

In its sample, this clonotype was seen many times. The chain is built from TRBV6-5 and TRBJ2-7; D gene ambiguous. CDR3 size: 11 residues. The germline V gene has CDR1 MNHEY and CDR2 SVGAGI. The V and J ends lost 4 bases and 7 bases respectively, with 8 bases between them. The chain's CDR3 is CASSSLGEQYF. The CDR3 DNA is TGTGCCAGCAGTTCATTGGGGGAGCAGTACTTC.

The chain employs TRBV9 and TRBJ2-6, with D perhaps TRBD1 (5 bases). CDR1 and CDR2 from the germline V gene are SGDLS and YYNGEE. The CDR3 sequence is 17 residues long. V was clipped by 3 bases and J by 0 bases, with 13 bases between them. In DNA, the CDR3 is TGTGCCAGCAGCGCCACAGGATCGAGCTCTGGGGCCAACGTCCTGACTTTC. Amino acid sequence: CASSATGSSSGANVLTF.

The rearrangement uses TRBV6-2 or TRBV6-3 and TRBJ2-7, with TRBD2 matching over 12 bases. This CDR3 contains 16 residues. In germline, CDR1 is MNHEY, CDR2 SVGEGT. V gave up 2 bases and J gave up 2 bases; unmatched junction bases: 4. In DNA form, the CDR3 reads TGTGCCAGCAGTTACCGCGGACTAGCGGGACCCTACGAGCAGTACTTC. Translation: CASSYRGLAGPYEQYF.

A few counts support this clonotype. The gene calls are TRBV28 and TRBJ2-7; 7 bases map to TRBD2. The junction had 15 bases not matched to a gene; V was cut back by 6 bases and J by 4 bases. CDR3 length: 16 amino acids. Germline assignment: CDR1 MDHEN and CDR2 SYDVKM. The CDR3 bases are TGTGCCAGCAGCAGGGACCTAGGGAGGGTGCGGTACGAGCAGTACTTC. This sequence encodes CASSRDLGRVRYEQYF.

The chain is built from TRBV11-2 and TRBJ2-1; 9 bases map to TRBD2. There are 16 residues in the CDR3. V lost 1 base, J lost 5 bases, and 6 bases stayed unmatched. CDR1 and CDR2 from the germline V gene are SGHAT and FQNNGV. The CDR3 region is CASSLGGLAGDNEQFF. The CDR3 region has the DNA TGTGCCAGCAGCTTAGGGGGGTTAGCGGGAGACAATGAGCAGTTCTTC.

The DNA of the CDR3 is TGTGCCAGCAGTTTAGGGACTAGCGGGCACAATGAGCAGTTCTTC. It codes for CASSLGTSGHNEQFF. The gene calls are TRBV28 and TRBJ2-1; 12 positions agree with TRBD2. Trimming removed 2 bases from V and 5 bases from J; junction bases left unmatched: 1. Germline V gene data show CDR1 as MDHEN and CDR2 as SYDVKM. The CDR3 has 15 residues.

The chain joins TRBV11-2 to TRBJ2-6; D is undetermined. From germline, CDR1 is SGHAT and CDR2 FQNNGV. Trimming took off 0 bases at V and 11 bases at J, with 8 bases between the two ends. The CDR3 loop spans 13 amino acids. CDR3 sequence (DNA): TGTGCCAGCAGCTTAGAACTCCCTGACGTCCTGACTTTC. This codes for CASSLELPDVLTF. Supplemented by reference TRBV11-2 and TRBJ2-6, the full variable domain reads EAGVAQSPRYKIIEKRQSVAFWCNPISGHATLYWYQQILGQGPKLLIQFQNNGVVDDSQLPKDRFSAERLKGVDSTLKIQPAKLEDSAVYLCASSLELPDVLTFGAGSRLTVL.

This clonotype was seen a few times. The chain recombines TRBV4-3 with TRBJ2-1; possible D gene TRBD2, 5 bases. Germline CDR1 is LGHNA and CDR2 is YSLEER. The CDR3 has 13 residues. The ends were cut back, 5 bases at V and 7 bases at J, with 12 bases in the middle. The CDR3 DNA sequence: TGCGCCAGCAGCGCCGGGATCCCGAATGAGCAGTTCTTC. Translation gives CASSAGIPNEQFF.

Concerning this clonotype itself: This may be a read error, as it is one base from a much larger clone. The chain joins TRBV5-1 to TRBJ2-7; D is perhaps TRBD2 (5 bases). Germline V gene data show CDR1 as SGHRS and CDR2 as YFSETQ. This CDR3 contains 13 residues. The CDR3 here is CASSLEGVYGQYF. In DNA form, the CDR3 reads TGCGCCAGCAGCTTGGAGGGAGTCTACGGGCAGTACTTC.

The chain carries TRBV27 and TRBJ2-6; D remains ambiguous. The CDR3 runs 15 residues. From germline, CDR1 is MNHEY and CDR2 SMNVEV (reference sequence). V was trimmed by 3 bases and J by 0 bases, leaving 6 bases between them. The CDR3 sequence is CASSFHSSGANVLTF. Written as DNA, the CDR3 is TGTGCCAGCAGTTTTCACAGCTCTGGGGCCAACGTCCTGACTTTC.

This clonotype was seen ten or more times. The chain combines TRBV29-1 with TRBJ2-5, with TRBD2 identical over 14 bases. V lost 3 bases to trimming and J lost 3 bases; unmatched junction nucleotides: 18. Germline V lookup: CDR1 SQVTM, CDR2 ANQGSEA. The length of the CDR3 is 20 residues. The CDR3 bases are TGCAGCGTTGAGTTTAGAACCGGGACTAGCGGGAGTGAAGTGAAAGAGACCCAGTACTTC. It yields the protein CSVEFRTGTSGSEVKETQYF.

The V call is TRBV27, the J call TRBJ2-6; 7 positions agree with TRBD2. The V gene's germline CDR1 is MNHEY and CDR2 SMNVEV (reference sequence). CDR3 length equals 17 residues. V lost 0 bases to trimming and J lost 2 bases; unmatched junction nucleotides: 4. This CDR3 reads CASSLSRAGAGANVLTF. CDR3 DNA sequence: TGTGCCAGCAGTTTATCGAGGGCGGGGGCTGGGGCCAACGTCCTGACTTTC.

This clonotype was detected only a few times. This chain's CDR3 is CAWSRDPWGQETQYF. In DNA form, the CDR3 reads TGTGCCTGGAGCCGGGACCCCTGGGGCCAAGAGACCCAGTACTTC. The chain employs TRBV30 and TRBJ2-5, with D possibly called TRBD1 or TRBD2 (5 bases each). The V end was cut by 3 bases, the J end by 1 base, with 15 bases between. The CDR3 covers 15 residues. Germline V CDR1 and CDR2: GTSNPN, SVGIG (reference sequence).

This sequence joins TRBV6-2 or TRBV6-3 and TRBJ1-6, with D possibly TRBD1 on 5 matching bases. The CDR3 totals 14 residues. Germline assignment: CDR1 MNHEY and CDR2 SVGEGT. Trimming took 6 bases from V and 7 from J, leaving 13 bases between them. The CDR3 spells CASSPGRGNSPLHF. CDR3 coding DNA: TGTGCCAGCAGCCCGGGACGAGGGAATTCACCCCTCCACTTT.

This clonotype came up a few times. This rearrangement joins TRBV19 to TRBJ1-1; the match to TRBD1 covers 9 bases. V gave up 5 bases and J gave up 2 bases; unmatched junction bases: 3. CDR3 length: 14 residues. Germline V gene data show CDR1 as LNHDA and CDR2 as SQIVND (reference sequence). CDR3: CASSAGQGNTEAFF. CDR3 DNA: TGTGCCAGTAGTGCGGGACAGGGAAACACTGAAGCTTTCTTT. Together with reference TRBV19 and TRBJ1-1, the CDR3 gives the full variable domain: DGGITQSPKYLFRKEGQNVTLSCEQNLNHDAMYWYRQDPGQGLRLIYYSQIVNDFQKGDIAEGYSVSREKKESFPLTVTSAQKNPTAFYLCASSAGQGNTEAFFGQGTRLTVV.

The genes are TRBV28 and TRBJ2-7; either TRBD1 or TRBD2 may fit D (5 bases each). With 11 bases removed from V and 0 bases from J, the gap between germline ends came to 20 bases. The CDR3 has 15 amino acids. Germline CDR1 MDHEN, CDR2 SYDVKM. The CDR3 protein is CAAGEGRASSYEQYF. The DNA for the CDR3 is TGTGCCGCTGGAGAGGGGCGGGCCAGCTCCTACGAGCAGTACTTC. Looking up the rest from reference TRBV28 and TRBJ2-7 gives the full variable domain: DVKVTQSSRYLVKRTGEKVFLECVQDMDHENMFWYRQDPGLGLRLIYFSYDVKMKEKGDIPEGYSVSREKKERFSLILESASTNQTSMYLCAAGEGRASSYEQYFGPGTRLTVT.

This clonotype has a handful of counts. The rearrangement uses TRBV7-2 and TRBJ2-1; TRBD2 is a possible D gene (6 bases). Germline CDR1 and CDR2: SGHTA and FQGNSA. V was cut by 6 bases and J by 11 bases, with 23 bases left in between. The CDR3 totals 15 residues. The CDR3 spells CASSFTLPDYPQQFF. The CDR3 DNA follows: TGTGCCAGCAGTTTCACACTCCCGGACTACCCGCAGCAGTTCTTC. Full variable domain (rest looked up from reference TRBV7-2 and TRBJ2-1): GAGVSQSPSNKVTEKGKDVELRCDPISGHTALYWYRQSLGQGLEFLIYFQGNSAPDKSGLPSDRFSAERTGGSVSTLTIQRTQQEDSAVYLCASSFTLPDYPQQFFGPGTRLTVL.